The T cell receptor beta chain described here comes from a study of T cell responses to AZD1222 COVID-19 vaccine. General study points: White British ancestry dominated among donors, who included more females, and clonal diversity was possibly underestimated. Repertoires in all cases were sampled only once the peak T cell response had passed.

Germline V lookup: CDR1 SEHNR, CDR2 FQNEAQ (reference sequence). The CDR3 extends over 16 amino acids. With 3 bases clipped from V and 2 bases from J, the junction kept 8 bases outside the gene matches. Data came from immunoSEQ multiplex PCR; TCRdb stores just in-frame clones and leaves some out. This table holds about 120,000 clones, about 91% found once. Turning to this clone: Its antigen is not identified.

Sample: peripheral blood, taken 28 days after the second AZD1222 dose. The J gene is TRBJ1-1, the V gene TRBV7-9; the match to TRBD1 covers 8 bases. The sequence was collected from an adult who received the AZD1222 COVID-19 vaccine. CDR3 sequence (DNA): TGTGCCAGCAGCTTCGGACAACAGGGGGGAAACACTGAAGCTTTCTTT. Its translation is CASSFGQQGGNTEAFF. The full variable domain, completed using reference TRBV7-9 and TRBJ1-1, is DTGVSQNPRHKITKRGQNVTFRCDPISEHNRLYWYRQTLGQGPEFLTYFQNEAQLEKSRLLSDRFSAERPKGSFSTLEIQRTEQGDSAMYLCASSFGQQGGNTEAFFGQGTRLTVV.